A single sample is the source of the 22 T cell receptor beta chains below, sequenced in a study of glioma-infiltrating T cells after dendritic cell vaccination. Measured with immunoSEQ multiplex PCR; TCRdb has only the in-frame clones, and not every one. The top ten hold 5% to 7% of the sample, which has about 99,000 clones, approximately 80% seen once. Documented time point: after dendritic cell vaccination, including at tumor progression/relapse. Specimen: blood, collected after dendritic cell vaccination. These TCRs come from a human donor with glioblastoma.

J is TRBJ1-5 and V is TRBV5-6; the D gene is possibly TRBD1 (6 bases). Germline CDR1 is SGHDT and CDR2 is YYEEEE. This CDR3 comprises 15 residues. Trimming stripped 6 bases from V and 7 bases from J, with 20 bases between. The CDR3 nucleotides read TGTGCCAGCAACACATACAGGGATTGGGGCCAGCCCCAGCATTTT. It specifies CASNTYRDWGQPQHF.

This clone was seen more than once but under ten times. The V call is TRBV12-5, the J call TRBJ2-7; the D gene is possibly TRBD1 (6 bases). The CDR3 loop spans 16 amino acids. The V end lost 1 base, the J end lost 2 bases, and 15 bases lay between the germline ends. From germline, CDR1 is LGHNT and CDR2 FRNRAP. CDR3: CASGLARDTGAYEQYF. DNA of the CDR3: TGTGCTAGTGGTTTGGCAAGGGACACCGGGGCCTACGAGCAGTACTTC.

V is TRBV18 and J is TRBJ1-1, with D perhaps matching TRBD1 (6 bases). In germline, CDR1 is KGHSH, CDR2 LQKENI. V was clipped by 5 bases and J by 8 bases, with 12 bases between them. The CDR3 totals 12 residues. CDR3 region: CASSGDTNEAFF. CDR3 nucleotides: TGTGCCAGCTCAGGGGACACGAACGAAGCTTTCTTT.

CDR3 loop: CASSVASHNEKLFF. The CDR3 bases are TGTGCCAGCAGCGTAGCCAGTCATAATGAAAAACTGTTTTTT. V is TRBV9 and J is TRBJ1-4; D gene ambiguous. The CDR3 has 14 residues. Germline V gene sequence: CDR1 SGDLS, CDR2 YYNGEE. Trimming took 0 bases from V and 4 from J, leaving 7 bases between them.

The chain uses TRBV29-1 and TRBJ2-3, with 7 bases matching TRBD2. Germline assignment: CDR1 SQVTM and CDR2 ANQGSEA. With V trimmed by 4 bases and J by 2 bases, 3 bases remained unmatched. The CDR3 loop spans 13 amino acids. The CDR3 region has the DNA TGCAGCGTTGGCGGGGGACTCACAGATACGCAGTATTTT. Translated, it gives CSVGGGLTDTQYF.

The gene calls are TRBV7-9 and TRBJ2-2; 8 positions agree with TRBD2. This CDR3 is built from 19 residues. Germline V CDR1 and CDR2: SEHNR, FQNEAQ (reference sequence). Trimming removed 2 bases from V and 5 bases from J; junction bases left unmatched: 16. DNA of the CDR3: TGTGCCAGCAGCTTATATGGTTTAGTGCGCGGGAGGAATACCGGGGAGCTGTTTTTT. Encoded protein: CASSLYGLVRGRNTGELFF. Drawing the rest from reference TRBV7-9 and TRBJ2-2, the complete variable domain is DTGVSQNPRHKITKRGQNVTFRCDPISEHNRLYWYRQTLGQGPEFLTYFQNEAQLEKSRLLSDRFSAERPKGSFSTLEIQRTEQGDSAMYLCASSLYGLVRGRNTGELFFGEGSRLTVL.

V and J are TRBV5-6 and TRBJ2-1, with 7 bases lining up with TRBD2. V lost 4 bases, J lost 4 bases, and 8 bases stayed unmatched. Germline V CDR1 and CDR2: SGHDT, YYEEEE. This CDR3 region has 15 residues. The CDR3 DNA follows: TGTGCCAGCAGCCTCCGGACTAGTTTTTACAATGAGCAGTTCTTC. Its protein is CASSLRTSFYNEQFF.

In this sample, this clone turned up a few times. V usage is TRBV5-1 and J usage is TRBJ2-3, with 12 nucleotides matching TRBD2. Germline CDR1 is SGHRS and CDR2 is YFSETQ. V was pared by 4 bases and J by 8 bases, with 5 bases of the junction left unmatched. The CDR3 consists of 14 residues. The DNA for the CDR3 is TGCGCCAGCAGCCCGAGACTAGCGGGAGCTACGCAGTATTTT. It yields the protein CASSPRLAGATQYF.

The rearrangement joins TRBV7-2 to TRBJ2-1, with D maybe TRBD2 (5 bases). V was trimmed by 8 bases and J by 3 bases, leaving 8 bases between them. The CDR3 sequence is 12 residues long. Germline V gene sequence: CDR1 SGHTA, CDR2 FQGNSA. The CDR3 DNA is TGTGCCAGCGGTCGGGACTACAATGAGCAGTTCTTC. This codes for CASGRDYNEQFF.

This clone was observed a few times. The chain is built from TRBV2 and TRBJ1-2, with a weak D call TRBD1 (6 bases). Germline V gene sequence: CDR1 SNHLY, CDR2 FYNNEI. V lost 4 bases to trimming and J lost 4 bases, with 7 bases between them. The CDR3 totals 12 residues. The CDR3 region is CASSGTAYGYTF. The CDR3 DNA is TGTGCCAGCAGTGGGACAGCCTATGGCTACACCTTC.

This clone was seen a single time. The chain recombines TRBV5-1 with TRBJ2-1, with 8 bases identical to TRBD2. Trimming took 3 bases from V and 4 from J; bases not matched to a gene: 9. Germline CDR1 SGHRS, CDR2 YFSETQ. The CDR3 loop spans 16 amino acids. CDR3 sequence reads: CASSWGTSAAYNEQFF. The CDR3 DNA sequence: TGCGCCAGCAGCTGGGGGACTAGTGCCGCGTACAATGAGCAGTTCTTC.

CDR3 nucleotide sequence: TGTGCCAGCAGCTTCGGGGGTACCTACGAGCAGTACTTC. Its protein is CASSFGGTYEQYF. This chain joins TRBV5-6 and TRBJ2-7; possible D gene TRBD2, 6 bases. Looked up from germline, CDR1 is SGHDT and CDR2 is YYEEEE. The CDR3 is 13 amino acids. Trimming shortened V by 2 bases and J by 2 bases, and 8 bases separated the two germline ends.

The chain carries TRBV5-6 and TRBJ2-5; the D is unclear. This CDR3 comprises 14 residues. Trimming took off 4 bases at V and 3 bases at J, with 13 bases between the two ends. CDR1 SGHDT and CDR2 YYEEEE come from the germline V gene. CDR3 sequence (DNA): TGTGCCAGCAGCCCCATGAGGTTCGAAGAGACCCAGTACTTC. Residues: CASSPMRFEETQYF. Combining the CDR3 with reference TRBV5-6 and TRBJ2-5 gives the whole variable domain DAGVTQSPTHLIKTRGQQVTLRCSPKSGHDTVSWYQQALGQGPQFIFQYYEEEERQRGNFPDRFSGHQFPNYSSELNVNALLLGDSALYLCASSPMRFEETQYFGPGTRLLVL.

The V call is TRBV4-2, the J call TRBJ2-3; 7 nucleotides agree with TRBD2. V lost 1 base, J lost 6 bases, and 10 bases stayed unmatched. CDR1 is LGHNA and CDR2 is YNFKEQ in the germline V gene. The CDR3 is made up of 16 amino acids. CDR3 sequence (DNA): TGTGCCAGCAGCCAAGGACTAGCTGGGGATCGGGATACGCAGTATTTT. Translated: CASSQGLAGDRDTQYF.

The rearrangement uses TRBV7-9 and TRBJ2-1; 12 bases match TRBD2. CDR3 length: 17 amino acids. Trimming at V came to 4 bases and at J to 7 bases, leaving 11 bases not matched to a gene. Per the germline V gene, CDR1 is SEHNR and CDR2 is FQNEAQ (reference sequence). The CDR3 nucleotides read TGTGCCAGCAGCTCCAACCTAGCGGGGGGGCCGGGGAATGAGCAGTTCTTC. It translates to CASSSNLAGGPGNEQFF.

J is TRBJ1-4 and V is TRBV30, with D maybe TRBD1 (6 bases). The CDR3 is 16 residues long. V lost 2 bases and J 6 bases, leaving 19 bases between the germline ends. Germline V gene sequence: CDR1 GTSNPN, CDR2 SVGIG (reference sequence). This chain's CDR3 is CAWSWGRTLGYEKLFF. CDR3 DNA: TGTGCCTGGAGTTGGGGGCGGACTCTGGGTTATGAAAAACTGTTTTTT.

The CDR3 sequence: CAGGTDSYEQYF. For the CDR3, the DNA is TGTGCCGGAGGGACGGATTCCTACGAGCAGTACTTC. The J gene is TRBJ2-7, the V gene TRBV2, with a tentative D call TRBD2 (6 bases). V gave up 11 bases and J gave up 1 base, with 12 bases separating them. Looked up from germline, CDR1 is SNHLY and CDR2 is FYNNEI. The CDR3 totals 12 residues.

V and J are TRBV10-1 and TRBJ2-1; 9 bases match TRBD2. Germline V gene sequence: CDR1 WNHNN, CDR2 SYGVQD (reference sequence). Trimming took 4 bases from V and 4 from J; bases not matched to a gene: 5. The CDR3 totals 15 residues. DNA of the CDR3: TGCGCCAGCAGTGTTAGGCTAGCGGGATACAATGAGCAGTTCTTC. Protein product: CASSVRLAGYNEQFF.

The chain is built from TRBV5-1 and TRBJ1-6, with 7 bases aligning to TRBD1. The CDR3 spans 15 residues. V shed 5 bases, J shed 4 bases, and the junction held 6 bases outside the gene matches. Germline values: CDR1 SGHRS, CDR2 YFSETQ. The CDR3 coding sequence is TGCGCCAGCAGTAGAGGGGGCGGGTATAATTCACCCCTCCACTTT. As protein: CASSRGGGYNSPLHF.

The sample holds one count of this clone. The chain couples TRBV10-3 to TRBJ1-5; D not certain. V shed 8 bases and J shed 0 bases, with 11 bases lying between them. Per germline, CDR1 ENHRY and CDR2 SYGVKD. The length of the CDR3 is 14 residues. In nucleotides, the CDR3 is TGTGCCATCGAGAACAGTTATAGCAATCAGCCCCAGCATTTT. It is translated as CAIENSYSNQPQHF.

The CDR3 here is CASSDYRGWEQFF. The CDR3 bases are TGCGCCAGCAGCGATTACAGGGGTTGGGAGCAGTTCTTC. The chain couples TRBV5-1 to TRBJ2-1; 7 nucleotides match TRBD1. With 4 bases clipped from V and 10 bases from J, the junction kept 8 bases outside the gene matches. The germline CDR1 and CDR2 sequences are SGHRS and YFSETQ. This CDR3 has 13 residues.

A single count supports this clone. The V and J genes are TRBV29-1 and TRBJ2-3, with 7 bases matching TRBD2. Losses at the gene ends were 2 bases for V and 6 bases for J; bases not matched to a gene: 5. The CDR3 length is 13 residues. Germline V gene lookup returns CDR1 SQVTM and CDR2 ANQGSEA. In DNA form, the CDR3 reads TGCAGCGTTGAAAACGGGACTATGGATACGCAGTATTTT. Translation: CSVENGTMDTQYF.